This T cell receptor beta chain stems from a study of cytomegalovirus exposure and HLA in healthy donors. This clone occurred a few times. The CDR3 length is 12 residues. Germline V lookup: CDR1 GTSNPN, CDR2 SVGIG (reference sequence). V was shortened by 1 base and J by 4 bases, with 5 bases between the two germline ends. PCR primers comprised 60 Vbeta and 13 Jbeta primers. Measured with immunoSEQ multiplex PCR; TCRdb has only the in-frame clones, and not every one. The sample contains hundreds of thousands of clones, just over 75% of which appear only once. The genes are TRBV30 and TRBJ2-1; no clear D. What was sequenced was PBMCs. The receptor was derived from a woman aged 60-75 years in good health and CMV-seropositive. CDR3 residues: CAWSAQYNEQFF. CDR3 DNA sequence: TGTGCCTGGAGTGCGCAGTACAATGAGCAGTTCTTC.